This is a list of T cell receptor beta chains from one sample in a study of blood T cell repertoires in COVID-19. Repertoires were generated with immunoSEQ multiplex PCR, while TCRdb's copy carries only in-frame clones and drops some. The sample shows about 21,000 clones, nearly 90% of them seen only once. The sample taken for sequencing was peripheral blood. These receptors were taken from a human donor with active COVID-19. The donor label of this sample is uncertain. The CDR3 runs from the conserved cysteine through the conserved F or W. The D gene is left open where the match is weak. Clone size is given for some rows only: seen once, a few or many times, or a class if the clone is expanded.

abundance: .
j_gene: TRBJ1-2
len: 16
v_gene: TRBV5-6
d_gene: .
CDR3nt: TGTGCCAGCAGCTTGATGGCTGCAGGGAACCATTATGGCTACACCTTC
CDR3aa: CASSLMAAGNHYGYTF

abundance: .
j_gene: TRBJ2-7
len: 16
v_gene: TRBV4-2
d_gene: .
CDR3nt: TGTGCCAGCAGCCAAATTGAGGGACTTAGCTCCTACGAGCAGTACTTC
CDR3aa: CASSQIEGLSSYEQYF

abundance: .
j_gene: TRBJ1-1
len: 14
v_gene: TRBV27
d_gene: .
CDR3nt: TGTGCCAGCAGCCATCCAGGGGCGAACACTGAAGCTTTCTTT
CDR3aa: CASSHPGANTEAFF

abundance: once
j_gene: TRBJ2-1
len: 13
v_gene: TRBV4-1
d_gene: .
CDR3nt: TGCGCCAGCAGCCTGAAAGGGTCGGGAGAGCAGTTCTTC
CDR3aa: CASSLKGSGEQFF

abundance: .
j_gene: TRBJ2-3
len: 13
v_gene: TRBV7-9
d_gene: .
CDR3nt: TGTGCCAGCAGCCAGGGGAGCACAGATACGCAGTATTTT
CDR3aa: CASSQGSTDTQYF

abundance: once
j_gene: TRBJ2-3
len: 15
v_gene: TRBV24-1
d_gene: .
CDR3nt: TGTGCCACCAGTGATCCAGGACAGAGCACAGATACGCAGTATTTT
CDR3aa: CATSDPGQSTDTQYF

abundance: .
j_gene: TRBJ2-7
len: 13
v_gene: TRBV6-5
d_gene: TRBD2
CDR3nt: TGTGCCAGCAGGCCCGGCGGGAGTTACGAGCAGTACTTC
CDR3aa: CASRPGGSYEQYF

abundance: .
j_gene: TRBJ2-7
len: 14
v_gene: TRBV5-4
d_gene: TRBD2
CDR3nt: TGTGCCTTCCATCGCCGGGAGGGGGTGTACGAGCAGTACTTC
CDR3aa: CAFHRREGVYEQYF

abundance: .
j_gene: TRBJ2-1
len: 16
v_gene: TRBV7-2
d_gene: TRBD2
CDR3nt: TGTGCCAGCACCCAGGGCGGCGGGAGCTCCTACAATGAGCAGTTCTTC
CDR3aa: CASTQGGGSSYNEQFF

abundance: .
j_gene: TRBJ1-1
len: 15
v_gene: TRBV30
d_gene: .
CDR3nt: TGTGCCTGGAGTGTAGGTGGGGGCCCTGGCCTAGGGGCTTTCTTT
CDR3aa: CAWSVGGGPGLGAFF

abundance: .
j_gene: TRBJ1-1
len: 13
v_gene: TRBV3-1/TRBV3-2
d_gene: .
CDR3nt: TGTGCCAGCAGCCAAGACGGAGGCACTGAAGCTTTCTTT
CDR3aa: CASSQDGGTEAFF

abundance: .
j_gene: TRBJ2-3
len: 14
v_gene: TRBV6-4
d_gene: TRBD2
CDR3nt: TGTGCCAGCAGTGAGGGACTAGCGGGAGATACGCAGTATTTT
CDR3aa: CASSEGLAGDTQYF

abundance: .
j_gene: TRBJ2-6
len: 15
v_gene: TRBV9
d_gene: .
CDR3nt: TGTGCCAGCAGCGTTGACGGAGCTGGGGCCAACGTCCTGACTTTC
CDR3aa: CASSVDGAGANVLTF

abundance: .
j_gene: TRBJ1-1
len: 11
v_gene: TRBV2
d_gene: .
CDR3nt: TGTGCCAGCAGGAGGGATGTCGAAGCTTTCTTT
CDR3aa: CASRRDVEAFF

abundance: .
j_gene: TRBJ2-7
len: 16
v_gene: TRBV28
d_gene: TRBD1
CDR3nt: TGTGCCAGCAGTTTACCAGGGACAGGGGCAACCTACGAGCAGTACTTC
CDR3aa: CASSLPGTGATYEQYF

abundance: .
j_gene: TRBJ2-3
len: 15
v_gene: TRBV9
d_gene: TRBD1
CDR3nt: TGTGCCAGCAGCGACCGGGACAGGTACACAGATACGCAGTATTTT
CDR3aa: CASSDRDRYTDTQYF

abundance: once
j_gene: TRBJ2-5
len: 11
v_gene: TRBV20-1
d_gene: .
CDR3nt: TGCACAGGACAACACCAAGAGACCCAGTACTTC
CDR3aa: CTGQHQETQYF

abundance: .
j_gene: TRBJ2-1
len: 16
v_gene: TRBV11-2
d_gene: .
CDR3nt: TGTGCCAGCAGCTTAATGTACTCCCAGGGCGGCAATGAGCAGTTCTTC
CDR3aa: CASSLMYSQGGNEQFF

abundance: .
j_gene: TRBJ1-4
len: 14
v_gene: TRBV5-5
d_gene: TRBD1
CDR3nt: TGTGCCAGCAGCTTGGACAGGGGAATGGAAAAACTGTTTTTT
CDR3aa: CASSLDRGMEKLFF

abundance: .
j_gene: TRBJ1-5
len: 14
v_gene: TRBV6-1
d_gene: TRBD1
CDR3nt: TGTGCCAGCAGAGGGGCGACAGGGGATCAGCCCCAGCATTTT
CDR3aa: CASRGATGDQPQHF

abundance: .
j_gene: TRBJ1-4
len: 14
v_gene: TRBV7-8
d_gene: .
CDR3nt: TGTGCCAGCAGCTTACCCGGGACTAATGAAAAACTGTTTTTT
CDR3aa: CASSLPGTNEKLFF

abundance: .
j_gene: TRBJ2-2
len: 13
v_gene: TRBV6-5
d_gene: .
CDR3nt: TGTGCCAGCAGTTTGCTGATCGGCGGGGAGCTGTTTTTT
CDR3aa: CASSLLIGGELFF

abundance: .
j_gene: TRBJ2-3
len: 14
v_gene: TRBV7-3
d_gene: .
CDR3nt: TGTGCCAGCAGCTTAATAGCCCGGTCCGATACGCAGTATTTT
CDR3aa: CASSLIARSDTQYF

abundance: .
j_gene: TRBJ2-1
len: 15
v_gene: TRBV11-3
d_gene: TRBD2
CDR3nt: TGTGCCAGCAGCCTCGAGGCTAGCGGGATGCGTGAGCAGTTCTTC
CDR3aa: CASSLEASGMREQFF

abundance: .
j_gene: TRBJ1-6
len: 13
v_gene: TRBV30
d_gene: .
CDR3nt: TGTGCCTGGAGTTCTTACTATAATTCACCCCTCCACTTT
CDR3aa: CAWSSYYNSPLHF

abundance: once
j_gene: TRBJ2-1
len: 16
v_gene: TRBV18
d_gene: TRBD2
CDR3nt: TGTGCCAGCTCACCACGACTAGCGGGAGACTACAATGAGCAGTTCTTC
CDR3aa: CASSPRLAGDYNEQFF

abundance: .
j_gene: TRBJ2-7
len: 11
v_gene: TRBV12-3/TRBV12-4
d_gene: .
CDR3nt: TGTGCCAGCAGCCTAAGAGAGGAGCAGTACTTC
CDR3aa: CASSLREEQYF

abundance: .
j_gene: TRBJ1-5
len: 14
v_gene: TRBV6-5
d_gene: .
CDR3nt: TGTGCCAGCAGTTACGGGAGGACCAATCAGCCCCAGCATTTT
CDR3aa: CASSYGRTNQPQHF

abundance: once
j_gene: TRBJ1-5
len: 15
v_gene: TRBV28
d_gene: TRBD1
CDR3nt: TGTGCCAGCAGTTTATCCGGGACAGGATCAGGGCCCCAGCATTTT
CDR3aa: CASSLSGTGSGPQHF

abundance: .
j_gene: TRBJ1-1
len: 18
v_gene: TRBV28
d_gene: .
CDR3nt: TGTGCCAGCAGTTTAGGACCCGGGACACTAAAGGGGGACACTGAAGCTTTCTTT
CDR3aa: CASSLGPGTLKGDTEAFF

abundance: .
j_gene: TRBJ2-5
len: 12
v_gene: TRBV30
d_gene: TRBD1
CDR3nt: TGTGCCTCGGGACAGGTTCGGGAGACCCAGTACTTC
CDR3aa: CASGQVRETQYF

abundance: .
j_gene: TRBJ1-2
len: 14
v_gene: TRBV4-3
d_gene: TRBD1
CDR3nt: TGCGCCAGCAGCCAAAATGACAGGGCCCGGGGCTACACCTTC
CDR3aa: CASSQNDRARGYTF

abundance: .
j_gene: TRBJ2-3
len: 17
v_gene: TRBV28
d_gene: TRBD2
CDR3nt: TGTGCCAGCAGTCCCCAAGGGCTAGCGGAGGGCACAGATACGCAGTATTTT
CDR3aa: CASSPQGLAEGTDTQYF

abundance: .
j_gene: TRBJ2-3
len: 17
v_gene: TRBV9
d_gene: TRBD1
CDR3nt: TGTGCCAGCAGCGTGGGTAGGGACAGGGGATCGTCAGATACGCAGTATTTT
CDR3aa: CASSVGRDRGSSDTQYF

abundance: .
j_gene: TRBJ2-7
len: 15
v_gene: TRBV24-1
d_gene: .
CDR3nt: TGTGCCACCAGTGACCCCGGGAAGGGGGTCTACGAGCAGTACTTC
CDR3aa: CATSDPGKGVYEQYF

abundance: .
j_gene: TRBJ1-6
len: 15
v_gene: TRBV6-6
d_gene: .
CDR3nt: TGTGCCAGCAGTTCCCCCCCCTGGGGAACAGGTCACCTCCACTTT
CDR3aa: CASSSPPWGTGHLHF

abundance: .
j_gene: TRBJ2-3
len: 16
v_gene: TRBV6-2/TRBV6-3
d_gene: .
CDR3nt: TGTGCCAGCAGTTCAACGGGACTGACGGCCTCCGGTACGCAGTATTTT
CDR3aa: CASSSTGLTASGTQYF

abundance: .
j_gene: TRBJ2-1
len: 13
v_gene: TRBV11-3
d_gene: .
CDR3nt: TGTGCCAGCAGTCTAGTAAGCTACAATGAGCAGTTCTTC
CDR3aa: CASSLVSYNEQFF

abundance: .
j_gene: TRBJ2-5
len: 12
v_gene: TRBV5-1
d_gene: .
CDR3nt: TGCGCCAGCAGCTTAGGGAGGGAGACCCAGTACTTC
CDR3aa: CASSLGRETQYF

abundance: .
j_gene: TRBJ2-7
len: 13
v_gene: TRBV30
d_gene: TRBD1
CDR3nt: TGTGCCTGGAGGGGGGGACAGGCGAGGGAGCAGTACTTC
CDR3aa: CAWRGGQAREQYF

abundance: .
j_gene: TRBJ2-1
len: 13
v_gene: TRBV11-2
d_gene: .
CDR3nt: TGTGCCAGCAGCTTCGGACTTTACAATGAGCAGTTCTTC
CDR3aa: CASSFGLYNEQFF

abundance: medium-sized
j_gene: TRBJ2-2
len: 16
v_gene: TRBV19
d_gene: TRBD2
CDR3nt: TGTGCCAGTAGTATAGGGCTAGCGGGAGGGAACGGGGAGCTGTTTTTT
CDR3aa: CASSIGLAGGNGELFF

abundance: .
j_gene: TRBJ2-1
len: 14
v_gene: TRBV11-3
d_gene: .
CDR3nt: TGTGCCAGCAGTTCCCATGGGAGGAGGGATGAGCAGTTCTTC
CDR3aa: CASSSHGRRDEQFF

abundance: .
j_gene: TRBJ2-1
len: 14
v_gene: TRBV7-9
d_gene: .
CDR3nt: TGTGCCAGCAGCGAGACAGGGACTGGGACTGAGCAGTTCTTC
CDR3aa: CASSETGTGTEQFF

abundance: few
j_gene: TRBJ2-2
len: 20
v_gene: TRBV21-1
d_gene: .
CDR3nt: TGTGCCAGCAGCAAACAAACGTCTGGACAGGGGGCGCGATGCACCGGGGAGCTGTTTTTT
CDR3aa: CASSKQTSGQGARCTGELFF

abundance: once
j_gene: TRBJ1-2
len: 18
v_gene: TRBV4-3
d_gene: .
CDR3nt: TGCGCCAGCAGCCAAGATTGGGGCAGGGTCGATCATAACTATGGCTACACCTTC
CDR3aa: CASSQDWGRVDHNYGYTF

abundance: .
j_gene: TRBJ2-1
len: 9
v_gene: TRBV5-7
d_gene: .
CDR3nt: TGTGCCAGCAGCACTAAGCAGTTCTTC
CDR3aa: CASSTKQFF

abundance: few
j_gene: TRBJ1-5
len: 17
v_gene: TRBV6-1
d_gene: TRBD1
CDR3nt: TGTGCCAGCAGTGAATTGTTGGCCGACAGGGGCGGTCAGCCCCAGCATTTT
CDR3aa: CASSELLADRGGQPQHF

abundance: .
j_gene: TRBJ2-5
len: 14
v_gene: TRBV5-1
d_gene: .
CDR3nt: TGCGCCAGCAGCTTGGACAGGGCGGAAGAGACCCAGTACTTC
CDR3aa: CASSLDRAEETQYF

abundance: .
j_gene: TRBJ2-1
len: 16
v_gene: TRBV14
d_gene: .
CDR3nt: TGTGCCAGCAGCCAAGATGGTGGCTCCAACCCCAGTGAGCAGTTCTTC
CDR3aa: CASSQDGGSNPSEQFF

abundance: .
j_gene: TRBJ2-3
len: 17
v_gene: TRBV7-6
d_gene: TRBD2
CDR3nt: TGTGCCAGCAGAACAACTGCGACTAGCGAAATCGCAGATACGCAGTATTTT
CDR3aa: CASRTTATSEIADTQYF

abundance: .
j_gene: TRBJ2-2
len: 16
v_gene: TRBV2
d_gene: .
CDR3nt: TGTGCCAGCAGTGAAGGTCAGGGCCTTAACACCGGGGAGCTGTTTTTT
CDR3aa: CASSEGQGLNTGELFF

abundance: .
j_gene: TRBJ2-4
len: 13
v_gene: TRBV30
d_gene: TRBD2
CDR3nt: TGTGCCTGGGGACCTAGCGGGGTGGGCATTCAGTACTTC
CDR3aa: CAWGPSGVGIQYF

abundance: .
j_gene: TRBJ1-1
len: 15
v_gene: TRBV13
d_gene: .
CDR3nt: TGTGCCAGCAGCTCGACCAGGGGCATGAACACTGAAGCTTTCTTT
CDR3aa: CASSSTRGMNTEAFF

abundance: .
j_gene: TRBJ2-7
len: 15
v_gene: TRBV11-3
d_gene: .
CDR3nt: TGTGCCAGCAGCCCCCCCACAGGATACGCCTACGAGCAGTACTTC
CDR3aa: CASSPPTGYAYEQYF